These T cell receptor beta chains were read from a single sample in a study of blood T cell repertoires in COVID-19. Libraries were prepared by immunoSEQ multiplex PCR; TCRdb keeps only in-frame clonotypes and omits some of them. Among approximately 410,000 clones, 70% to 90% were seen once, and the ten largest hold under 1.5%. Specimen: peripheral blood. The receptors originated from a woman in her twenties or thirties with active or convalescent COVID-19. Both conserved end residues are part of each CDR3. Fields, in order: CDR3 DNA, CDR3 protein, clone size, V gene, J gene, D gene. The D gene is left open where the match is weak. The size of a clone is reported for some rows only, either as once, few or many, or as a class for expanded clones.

CDR3nt: TGTGCCAGCAGTTTTTCCGCCGGGGAGCTGTTTTTT
CDR3aa: CASSFSAGELFF
abundance: NA
v_gene: TRBV12-3/TRBV12-4
j_gene: TRBJ2-2
d_gene: NA

CDR3nt: TGCAGCGTTGAATGGCCAGTAGAGTCGGGCACCATATATTTT
CDR3aa: CSVEWPVESGTIYF
abundance: few
v_gene: TRBV29-1
j_gene: TRBJ1-3
d_gene: NA

CDR3nt: TGTGCCAGCAGCTCCACGGGAGTCTATGGCTACACCTTC
CDR3aa: CASSSTGVYGYTF
abundance: NA
v_gene: TRBV5-6
j_gene: TRBJ1-2
d_gene: NA

CDR3nt: TGTGCCAGCAGTTCGGGGGGCCTCTATGGCTACACCTTC
CDR3aa: CASSSGGLYGYTF
abundance: NA
v_gene: TRBV2
j_gene: TRBJ1-2
d_gene: NA

CDR3nt: TGCGCCAGCAGCCCTCAGGACAGGGAAGGCTACGAGCAGTACTTC
CDR3aa: CASSPQDREGYEQYF
abundance: NA
v_gene: TRBV4-1
j_gene: TRBJ2-7
d_gene: TRBD1

CDR3nt: TGTGCCAGCAGCTCGACAGGGGCTGAAACACATACGCAGTATTTT
CDR3aa: CASSSTGAETHTQYF
abundance: few
v_gene: TRBV7-9
j_gene: TRBJ2-3
d_gene: TRBD1

CDR3nt: TGTGCCAGCAGTGATGGAGGACTTCAGAATTCACCCCTCCACTTT
CDR3aa: CASSDGGLQNSPLHF
abundance: NA
v_gene: TRBV6-1
j_gene: TRBJ1-6
d_gene: NA

CDR3nt: TGTGCCAGCAGCCCAGAGGGGGCCCGGAACACCGGGGAGCTGTTTTTT
CDR3aa: CASSPEGARNTGELFF
abundance: NA
v_gene: TRBV13
j_gene: TRBJ2-2
d_gene: TRBD1

CDR3nt: TGTGCCAGCAGCAAGGGACAAGTGAGCTCCTACGAGCAGTACTTC
CDR3aa: CASSKGQVSSYEQYF
abundance: once
v_gene: TRBV6-5
j_gene: TRBJ2-7
d_gene: NA

CDR3nt: TGTGCCAGCAGCTTATCCGGACAGGGGAAGGGCTATGGCTACACCTTC
CDR3aa: CASSLSGQGKGYGYTF
abundance: NA
v_gene: TRBV7-9
j_gene: TRBJ1-2
d_gene: TRBD1

CDR3nt: TGTGCCAGCAGTGAAGCATGGAGGAACTATGGCTACACCTTC
CDR3aa: CASSEAWRNYGYTF
abundance: NA
v_gene: TRBV6-1
j_gene: TRBJ1-2
d_gene: NA

CDR3nt: TGTGCCAGCAGCACCCGGGACAGCGTTTACAATGAGCAGTTCTTC
CDR3aa: CASSTRDSVYNEQFF
abundance: NA
v_gene: TRBV7-9
j_gene: TRBJ2-1
d_gene: TRBD1

CDR3nt: TGCGCCAGCAGCCAAGGGGGCAGCTACTACGAGCAGTACTTC
CDR3aa: CASSQGGSYYEQYF
abundance: once
v_gene: TRBV4-1
j_gene: TRBJ2-7
d_gene: NA

CDR3nt: TGTGCCAGTAGTATGACAGGGAGTAATTCACCCCTCCACTTT
CDR3aa: CASSMTGSNSPLHF
abundance: NA
v_gene: TRBV19
j_gene: TRBJ1-6
d_gene: TRBD1

CDR3nt: TGTGCCAGCAGTGATCTCTATGGCTACACCTTC
CDR3aa: CASSDLYGYTF
abundance: NA
v_gene: TRBV2
j_gene: TRBJ1-2
d_gene: NA

CDR3nt: TGCAGCGTTGGGGGGGAGATAGCTTCCTTTAACTATGGCTACACCTTC
CDR3aa: CSVGGEIASFNYGYTF
abundance: NA
v_gene: TRBV29-1
j_gene: TRBJ1-2
d_gene: NA

CDR3nt: TGTGCTAGTGGACCGCAGGGCCAGCCCCAGCATTTT
CDR3aa: CASGPQGQPQHF
abundance: NA
v_gene: TRBV12-5
j_gene: TRBJ1-5
d_gene: NA

CDR3nt: TGCGCCAGCAGCCGCGCTGGTGGAGGAGGAGAGACCCAGTACTTC
CDR3aa: CASSRAGGGGETQYF
abundance: NA
v_gene: TRBV4-1
j_gene: TRBJ2-5
d_gene: NA

CDR3nt: TGCGCCAGCAGTGTAGTGGGGGCGGACAATGAGCAGTTCTTC
CDR3aa: CASSVVGADNEQFF
abundance: few
v_gene: TRBV10-2
j_gene: TRBJ2-1
d_gene: NA

CDR3nt: TGCGCCAGCAGCCAAGCAAAAGGGGGCACTCTAGGCACCTTC
CDR3aa: CASSQAKGGTLGTF
abundance: NA
v_gene: TRBV4-1
j_gene: TRBJ1-2
d_gene: TRBD1

CDR3nt: TGTGCCAGCAGCCAAGTAAGAGGGTCAGATACGCAGTATTTT
CDR3aa: CASSQVRGSDTQYF
abundance: NA
v_gene: TRBV3-1/TRBV3-2
j_gene: TRBJ2-3
d_gene: NA

CDR3nt: TGTGCCAGCAGCTTGGAGGGAGGGGTGGGCACTGAAGCTTTCTTT
CDR3aa: CASSLEGGVGTEAFF
abundance: NA
v_gene: TRBV5-6
j_gene: TRBJ1-1
d_gene: NA

CDR3nt: TGTGCCAGCAGTGCCCAAGCGTCTGGGGCCAACGTCCTGACTTTC
CDR3aa: CASSAQASGANVLTF
abundance: NA
v_gene: TRBV6-4
j_gene: TRBJ2-6
d_gene: NA

CDR3nt: TGTGCCAGCAGCGGACCCCGGGACATCTCGGTAAGCTCCTACAATGAGCAGTTCTTC
CDR3aa: CASSGPRDISVSSYNEQFF
abundance: NA
v_gene: TRBV21-1
j_gene: TRBJ2-1
d_gene: NA

CDR3nt: TGTGCCAGCAGACTGGGACAGGTTACTAACTATGGCTACACCTTC
CDR3aa: CASRLGQVTNYGYTF
abundance: NA
v_gene: TRBV27
j_gene: TRBJ1-2
d_gene: TRBD1

CDR3nt: TGTGCCAGCAGCCCCTACGAGGGAGGTATATCCTACGAGCAGTACTTC
CDR3aa: CASSPYEGGISYEQYF
abundance: NA
v_gene: TRBV3-1/TRBV3-2
j_gene: TRBJ2-7
d_gene: NA

CDR3nt: TGCGCCAGCAGCCAAGATATGGGGGGGCCGGGGACCGCGGATCAGCCCCAGCATTTT
CDR3aa: CASSQDMGGPGTADQPQHF
abundance: NA
v_gene: TRBV4-1
j_gene: TRBJ1-5
d_gene: NA

CDR3nt: TGCGCCAGCAGCCAAGAGCCGAGGGTCGGATCCTACGAGCAGTACTTC
CDR3aa: CASSQEPRVGSYEQYF
abundance: NA
v_gene: TRBV4-1
j_gene: TRBJ2-7
d_gene: NA

CDR3nt: TGTGCCAGCAGCACACCGGGACAGGGCATCCTTATGAACACTGAAGCTTTCTTT
CDR3aa: CASSTPGQGILMNTEAFF
abundance: NA
v_gene: TRBV13
j_gene: TRBJ1-1
d_gene: TRBD1

CDR3nt: TGTGCCAGCAGTGACCCAGACAGGGCAGCTGACACTGAAGCTTTCTTT
CDR3aa: CASSDPDRAADTEAFF
abundance: NA
v_gene: TRBV25-1
j_gene: TRBJ1-1
d_gene: TRBD1

CDR3nt: TGCGCCAGCAGCTTGTTAGCAACCAACACCGGGGAGCTGTTTTTT
CDR3aa: CASSLLATNTGELFF
abundance: NA
v_gene: TRBV5-1
j_gene: TRBJ2-2
d_gene: NA

CDR3nt: TGTGCCAGTAGTATGATAATAGCGGGGGCGAACACCGGGGAGCTGTTTTTT
CDR3aa: CASSMIIAGANTGELFF
abundance: NA
v_gene: TRBV19
j_gene: TRBJ2-2
d_gene: TRBD2

CDR3nt: TGTGCCAGCAGTCGATTAAGCGGGAGCTCCTACAATGAGCAGTTCTTC
CDR3aa: CASSRLSGSSYNEQFF
abundance: NA
v_gene: TRBV6-6
j_gene: TRBJ2-1
d_gene: TRBD2

CDR3nt: TGCGCCAGCTCCTCGCCCGGGGGAAACACCATATATTTT
CDR3aa: CASSSPGGNTIYF
abundance: NA
v_gene: TRBV5-1
j_gene: TRBJ1-3
d_gene: NA

CDR3nt: TGCGCCAGCAGCTTGGGGCTAGCGGGGGGCCCCTACGAGCAGTACTTC
CDR3aa: CASSLGLAGGPYEQYF
abundance: NA
v_gene: TRBV5-1
j_gene: TRBJ2-7
d_gene: TRBD2

CDR3nt: TGTGCCAGCAGTGACGGAGCGGGGGGTACCACCGGGGAGCTGTTTTTT
CDR3aa: CASSDGAGGTTGELFF
abundance: NA
v_gene: TRBV6-4
j_gene: TRBJ2-2
d_gene: TRBD2

CDR3nt: TGTGCCAGCTCACTTCTGGGGGGAAATCGGAACACTGAAGCTTTCTTT
CDR3aa: CASSLLGGNRNTEAFF
abundance: NA
v_gene: TRBV18
j_gene: TRBJ1-1
d_gene: NA

CDR3nt: TGTGCCAGCAGCCAAGCCAGGGGGTATGGAAACACCATATATTTT
CDR3aa: CASSQARGYGNTIYF
abundance: NA
v_gene: TRBV14
j_gene: TRBJ1-3
d_gene: TRBD1

CDR3nt: TGCACCAGCAGGCCATTCCCGGGACTAGCAACCGAGCAGTACTTC
CDR3aa: CTSRPFPGLATEQYF
abundance: NA
v_gene: TRBV1
j_gene: TRBJ2-7
d_gene: NA

CDR3nt: TGTGCCAGCAGCGGACAGGGGGCCTATCCCCAGCATTTT
CDR3aa: CASSGQGAYPQHF
abundance: NA
v_gene: TRBV6-4
j_gene: TRBJ1-5
d_gene: TRBD1

CDR3nt: TGTGCCAGCAGCTCTCCGGGGACTAGCGGGGGCAATGAGCAGTTCTTC
CDR3aa: CASSSPGTSGGNEQFF
abundance: NA
v_gene: TRBV7-8
j_gene: TRBJ2-1
d_gene: TRBD2

CDR3nt: TGTGCCAGCGGCACCTCCTGGCACACTGAAGCTTTCTTT
CDR3aa: CASGTSWHTEAFF
abundance: NA
v_gene: TRBV27
j_gene: TRBJ1-1
d_gene: NA

CDR3nt: TGTGCCAGCAGTTTGTCACAGAGTCTCTATGGCTACACCTTC
CDR3aa: CASSLSQSLYGYTF
abundance: NA
v_gene: TRBV6-5
j_gene: TRBJ1-2
d_gene: NA

CDR3nt: TGTGCCAGCAGCGTCATGAGCGGGACCACCTACGAGCAGTACTTC
CDR3aa: CASSVMSGTTYEQYF
abundance: NA
v_gene: TRBV9
j_gene: TRBJ2-7
d_gene: TRBD2

CDR3nt: TGTGCCAGCAGGGGGACAGGGACCAAATACAATGAGCAGTTCTTC
CDR3aa: CASRGTGTKYNEQFF
abundance: NA
v_gene: TRBV27
j_gene: TRBJ2-1
d_gene: TRBD1

CDR3nt: TGTGCCAGCAGTGAGGGACAGGGGGTTGCTAATGAAAAACTGTTTTTT
CDR3aa: CASSEGQGVANEKLFF
abundance: NA
v_gene: TRBV25-1
j_gene: TRBJ1-4
d_gene: TRBD1

CDR3nt: TGTGCCAGCAGAGTCGAACAGGGGGCGCTTGAGCAGTACTTC
CDR3aa: CASRVEQGALEQYF
abundance: NA
v_gene: TRBV6-4
j_gene: TRBJ2-7
d_gene: TRBD1

CDR3nt: TGTGCCAGTCGAATTCGGGGGAGCTCCTACGAGCAGTACTTC
CDR3aa: CASRIRGSSYEQYF
abundance: NA
v_gene: TRBV19
j_gene: TRBJ2-7
d_gene: NA

CDR3nt: TGTGCCAGTAGTTCCAAGACAGGGCCGAACACTGAAGCTTTCTTT
CDR3aa: CASSSKTGPNTEAFF
abundance: NA
v_gene: TRBV19
j_gene: TRBJ1-1
d_gene: TRBD1